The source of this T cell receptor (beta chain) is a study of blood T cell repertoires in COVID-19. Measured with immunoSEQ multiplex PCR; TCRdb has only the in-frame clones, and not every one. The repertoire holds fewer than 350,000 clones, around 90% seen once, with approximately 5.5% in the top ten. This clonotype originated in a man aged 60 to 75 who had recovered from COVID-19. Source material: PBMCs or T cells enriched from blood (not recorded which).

DNA of the CDR3: TGTGCCAGCAGCGGAGGGACAGGGGGCCTCCAAGAGACCCAGTACTTC. Translating gives CASSGGTGGLQETQYF. The chain has TRBV9 and TRBJ2-5; 12 nucleotides align to TRBD1. The junction had 4 bases not matched to a gene; V was cut back by 3 bases and J by 1 base. Germline assignment: CDR1 SGDLS and CDR2 YYNGEE. This CDR3 contains 16 residues.